This TCR beta chain was identified during a study of T cell responses to AZD1222 COVID-19 vaccine. As concerns this clone: The antigen remains undetermined.

TCRdb's copy holds only in-frame clones and misses some; the assay was immunoSEQ multiplex PCR. The data hold some 140,000 clones, with 70% to 90% observed a single time. Germline V gene sequence: CDR1 SGHTA, CDR2 FQGNSA. The ends were cut back, 6 bases at V and 3 bases at J, with 6 bases in the middle. The CDR3 spans 13 residues. Study-wide results and limits: Baseline serology detected seropositivity in only six or seven AZD1222 recipients. Spike as a whole was targeted by vaccine-associated CD4 TCRs, dominant at 160-218 and 743-854.

The sequence came from an adult in good health. Sample: peripheral blood, taken on day 0 of MenACWY control vaccination. The J gene is TRBJ1-6, the V gene TRBV7-2; D ambiguous. The CDR3 bases are TGTGCCAGCAGACAGAGCTATAATTCACCCCTCCACTTT. The encoded protein is CASRQSYNSPLHF.